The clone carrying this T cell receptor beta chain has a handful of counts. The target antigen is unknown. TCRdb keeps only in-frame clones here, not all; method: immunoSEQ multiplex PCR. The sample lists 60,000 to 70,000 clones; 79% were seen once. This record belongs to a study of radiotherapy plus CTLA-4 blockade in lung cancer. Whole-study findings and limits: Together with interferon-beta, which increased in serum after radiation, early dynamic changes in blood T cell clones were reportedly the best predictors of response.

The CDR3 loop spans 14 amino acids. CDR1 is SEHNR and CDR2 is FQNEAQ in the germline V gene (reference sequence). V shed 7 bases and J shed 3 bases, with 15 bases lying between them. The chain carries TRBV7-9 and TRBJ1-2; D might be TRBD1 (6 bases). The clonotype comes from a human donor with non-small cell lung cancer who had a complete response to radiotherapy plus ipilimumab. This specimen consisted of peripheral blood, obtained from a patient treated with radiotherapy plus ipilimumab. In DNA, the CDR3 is TGTGCCAGCACCTTCGGGGGGGCGGACTATGGCTACACCTTC. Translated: CASTFGGADYGYTF.